These 2 T cell receptor beta chains share one sample of origin, sequenced in a study of blood T cell repertoires in COVID-19. Only in-frame clones appear in the TCRdb table, and some are missing; sequencing was by immunoSEQ multiplex PCR. The data show about 200,000 clones, roughly 90% seen once. Sequenced input: peripheral blood. The source is a man aged 18 to 35 with active or convalescent COVID-19.

V is TRBV5-1 and J is TRBJ1-2, with D possibly TRBD1 on 6 matching bases. Germline V gene data show CDR1 as SGHRS and CDR2 as YFSETQ. Trimming shortened V by 1 base and J by 2 bases, and 18 bases separated the two germline ends. The CDR3 has 17 residues. Written as DNA, the CDR3 is TGCGCCAGCAGCTTGTTTACAGGGACCCTCTCCAACTATGGCTACACCTTC. It translates to CASSLFTGTLSNYGYTF.

This chain connects TRBV6-6 to TRBJ2-7; the D gene is possibly TRBD1 (6 bases). Trimming left V 6 bases short and J 5 bases short, with 11 bases between. The CDR3 has 12 residues. Per germline, CDR1 MNHNY and CDR2 SVGAGI (reference sequence). The CDR3 region is CASSLYRDEQYF. The CDR3 bases are TGTGCCAGCAGCTTGTACAGGGACGAGCAGTACTTC.